Sequencing of this TCR beta chain was carried out in a study of blood T cell repertoires in COVID-19. For the study at large: Samples came from the United States, Italy and Spain, spanning acute and convalescent COVID-19. From T cells, B-cell-depleted T cells, or PBMCs came the material, which was cDNA or gDNA.

Per germline, CDR1 KGHSH and CDR2 LQKENI. After removal of 3 bases from V and 2 bases from J, the junction contained 8 bases not matched to a gene. The CDR3 has 16 amino acids. This table comes from immunoSEQ multiplex PCR, and its TCRdb copy is limited to in-frame clones, with some not included. Among just under 150,000 clones listed, around 90% were seen once. Specimen: peripheral blood. The receptor was derived from a woman between 50 and 59 years old with acute or convalescent COVID-19. The chain carries TRBV18 and TRBJ2-7; 9 bases match TRBD1. This CDR3 reads CASSPRGQGTAYEQYF. CDR3 nucleotide sequence: TGTGCCAGCTCACCGCGTGGACAGGGGACTGCCTACGAGCAGTACTTC.